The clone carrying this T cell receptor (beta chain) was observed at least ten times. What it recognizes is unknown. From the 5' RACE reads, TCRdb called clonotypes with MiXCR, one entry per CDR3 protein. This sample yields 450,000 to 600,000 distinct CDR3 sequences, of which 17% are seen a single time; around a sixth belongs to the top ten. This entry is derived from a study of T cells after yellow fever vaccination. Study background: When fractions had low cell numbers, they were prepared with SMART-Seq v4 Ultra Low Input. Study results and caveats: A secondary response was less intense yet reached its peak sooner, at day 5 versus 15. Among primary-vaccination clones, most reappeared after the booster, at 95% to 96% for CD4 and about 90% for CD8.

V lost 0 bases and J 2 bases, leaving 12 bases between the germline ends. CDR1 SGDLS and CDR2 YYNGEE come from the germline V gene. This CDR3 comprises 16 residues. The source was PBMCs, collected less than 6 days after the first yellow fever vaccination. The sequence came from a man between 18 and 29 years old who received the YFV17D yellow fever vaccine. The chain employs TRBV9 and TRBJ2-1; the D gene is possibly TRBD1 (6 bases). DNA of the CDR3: TGTGCCAGCAGCGTAGTTACAGGGTCGACCTACAATGAGCAGTTCTTC. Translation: CASSVVTGSTYNEQFF. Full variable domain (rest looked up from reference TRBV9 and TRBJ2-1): DSGVTQTPKHLITATGQRVTLRCSPRSGDLSVYWYQQSLDQGLQFLIQYYNGEERAKGNILERFSAQQFPDLHSELNLSSLELGDSALYFCASSVVTGSTYNEQFFGPGTRLTVL.